These 20 T cell receptor beta chains share one sample of origin, sequenced in a study of post-analysis software for immune sequencing data. cDNA libraries of TCR beta carried unique molecular identifiers. TCRdb passed the PCR reads through MiXCR, listing each CDR3 protein once. The sample has some 160,000 distinct CDR3 sequences, about 36% seen once. This material consisted of blood, taken after autologous hematopoietic stem cell transplantation. Source of these receptors: a girl between 5 and 17 years old with multiple sclerosis.

This clonotype has only a few counts. The J gene is TRBJ2-7, the V gene TRBV13; no reliable D call. Trimming took 4 bases from V and 6 from J, leaving 13 bases between them. CDR3 length: 13 residues. Germline V gene lookup returns CDR1 PRHDT and CDR2 FYEKMQ (reference sequence). The CDR3 nucleotides are TGTGCCAGCAGCTGGGAATCTTTGGGCGAGCAGTACTTC. Translation gives CASSWESLGEQYF.

This chain joins TRBV20-1 and TRBJ2-7; D gene unclear. V was pared by 0 bases and J by 6 bases, with 15 bases between. This CDR3 has 14 residues. Germline loops: CDR1 DFQATT, CDR2 SNEGSKA (reference sequence). The CDR3 is CSAREGSLFGEQYF. The CDR3 region has the DNA TGCAGTGCTAGAGAGGGGTCACTTTTCGGCGAGCAGTACTTC.

A few counts support this clonotype. J is TRBJ1-4 and V is TRBV20-1; TRBD1 matches at 10 bases. The length of the CDR3 is 17 residues. V shed 1 base and J 4 bases; nucleotides not matched to a gene: 9. From germline, CDR1 is DFQATT and CDR2 SNEGSKA (reference sequence). CDR3: CSARVRDRGPNNEKLFF. CDR3 DNA sequence: TGCAGTGCTAGAGTCCGGGACAGGGGCCCAAATAATGAAAAACTGTTTTTT.

This clonotype was seen only a few times. The chain couples TRBV5-1 to TRBJ2-7; D is perhaps TRBD1 or TRBD2 (5 bases each). Trimming cost V 1 base and J 0 bases, with 11 bases left between them. The CDR3 contains 15 residues. CDR1 and CDR2 from the germline V gene are SGHRS and YFSETQ. DNA of the CDR3: TGCGCCAGCAGCTTGTGGGCAGGGAGCTCCTACGAGCAGTACTTC. Encoded protein: CASSLWAGSSYEQYF.

This clonotype was recorded a few times. The chain links TRBV7-3 to TRBJ2-3; 9 bases are a match to TRBD1. There are 14 residues in the CDR3. Germline loops: CDR1 SGHTA, CDR2 FQGTGA. J gave up 1 base and V 4 bases, and 0 bases lay outside the gene matches. DNA for the CDR3: TGTGCCAGCAGCTGGACAGGGGGCACAGATACGCAGTATTTT. This gives the protein CASSWTGGTDTQYF.

This clonotype was picked up many times. The chain employs TRBV6-5 and TRBJ2-7; D gene uncertain. V shed 4 bases and J shed 2 bases, with 15 bases lying between them. The CDR3 sequence is 15 residues long. Germline CDR1 MNHEY, CDR2 SVGAGI. CDR3 DNA: TGTGCCAGCAGTTCATCGGAAGGTCTAACCTACGAGCAGTACTTC. As protein: CASSSSEGLTYEQYF.

J is TRBJ2-4 and V is TRBV28, with TRBD1 identical over 8 bases. The CDR3 is made up of 13 amino acids. The V gene's germline CDR1 is MDHEN and CDR2 SYDVKM. The ends lost 10 bases at V and 1 base at J; junction bases unmatched: 3. The CDR3 region has the DNA TGTGCCACTCGACAGGGGGCCAAAAACATTCAGTACTTC. Residues: CATRQGAKNIQYF.

V is TRBV4-1 and J is TRBJ2-2; 8 positions match TRBD1. Germline CDR1 MGHRA, CDR2 YSYEKL. The CDR3 is 20 amino acids. The V and J ends lost 5 bases and 0 bases, in that order; junction bases with no gene match: 17. The CDR3 loop reads CASSIRRRDRSFANTGELFF. The CDR3 DNA reads TGCGCCAGCAGCATACGAAGGCGGGACAGGTCGTTCGCGAACACCGGGGAGCTGTTTTTT.

The gene calls are TRBV5-1 and TRBJ2-1, with unresolved D. The germline gives CDR1 SGHRS, CDR2 YFSETQ. V gave up 3 bases and J gave up 4 bases, with 11 bases separating them. The CDR3 sequence is 14 residues long. The CDR3: CASSWASGYNEQFF. CDR3 nucleotide sequence: TGCGCCAGCAGCTGGGCTTCCGGGTACAATGAGCAGTTCTTC.

V gene TRBV10-3 combines with J gene TRBJ1-2; perhaps TRBD1 as D (6 bases). Trimming pared 3 bases from V and 3 bases from J, leaving 17 bases between. CDR1 is ENHRY, CDR2 SYGVKD, per germline. This CDR3 is 16 amino acids long. In nucleotides, the CDR3 is TGTGCCATCAGTGATTTCGGGGGCGCTGCCCACTATGGCTACACCTTC. Its protein is CAISDFGGAAHYGYTF.

This clonotype was counted only a few times. This chain uses TRBV7-2 with TRBJ2-1, with 7 bases identical to TRBD2. The V segment lost 5 bases and the J segment 9 bases; nucleotides outside the gene matches: 13. In germline, CDR1 is SGHTA, CDR2 FQGNSA. The CDR3 extends over 15 amino acids. For the CDR3, the DNA is TGTGCCAGCAGCGAGCCGGGACTATACACGAGTGAGCAGTTCTTC. Amino acid sequence: CASSEPGLYTSEQFF.

The chain joins TRBV4-3 to TRBJ2-5; D may be TRBD1 or TRBD2 (5 bases each). CDR1 and CDR2 from the germline V gene are LGHNA and YSLEER. The CDR3 consists of 17 residues. V was pared by 1 base and J by 5 bases, with 20 bases between. The CDR3 DNA follows: TGCGCCAGCAGCCAAGGGGGACGTGGGCCTCCTGGGGAGACCCAGTACTTC. The encoded protein is CASSQGGRGPPGETQYF.

The chain recombines TRBV20-1 with TRBJ2-1; D is possibly TRBD1 or TRBD2 (5 bases each). Trimming removed 6 bases at V and 9 bases at J, with 24 bases between. The CDR3 runs 15 residues. Germline lookup yields CDR1 DFQATT and CDR2 SNEGSKA (reference sequence). CDR3 sequence: CSARAVGPGDGEQFF. CDR3 nucleotide sequence: TGCAGTGCAAGGGCTGTCGGACCTGGGGACGGTGAGCAGTTCTTC.

Turning to this clonotype: At one end the junction does not follow the germline gene, possibly because of a read error. This chain uses TRBV5-6 with TRBJ2-3; 9 nucleotides match TRBD2. This CDR3 spans 13 amino acids. CDR1 and CDR2 (germline): SGHDT, YYEEEE. CDR3 coding DNA: TGTGCCGGCAGGGCGGGAGGGTCCGATACGCAGTATTTT. Translation gives CAGRAGGSDTQYF. Full variable domain (remainder filled in from reference TRBV5-6 and TRBJ2-3): DAGVTQSPTHLIKTRGQQVTLRCSPKSGHDTVSWYQQALGQGPQFIFQYYEEEERQRGNFPDRFSGHQFPNYSSELNVNALLLGDSALYLCAGRAGGSDTQYFGPGTRLTVL.

V gene TRBV20-1 combines with J gene TRBJ2-5, with TRBD1 matching over 8 bases. V was clipped by 6 bases and J by 5 bases; unmatched bases: 11. CDR3 length: 14 amino acids. Germline V gene lookup returns CDR1 DFQATT and CDR2 SNEGSKA (reference sequence). The CDR3 DNA sequence: TGCAGTGCGACCGGACAGGGAATTTGGGAGACCCAGTACTTC. Amino acids: CSATGQGIWETQYF.

The chain links TRBV15 to TRBJ2-7, with 8 bases identical to TRBD1. Germline V gives CDR1 LNHNV, CDR2 YYDKDF (reference sequence). The trim removed 5 bases at V and 4 bases at J, leaving 7 bases unmatched. This CDR3 comprises 14 residues. CDR3 residues: CATSRETGVYEQYF. CDR3 in DNA: TGTGCCACCAGCCGTGAGACAGGGGTGTACGAGCAGTACTTC. The entire variable domain, with the rest obtained from reference TRBV15 and TRBJ2-7, is as follows: DAMVIQNPRYQVTQFGKPVTLSCSQTLNHNVMYWYQQKSSQAPKLLFHYYDKDFNNEADTPDNFQSRRPNTSFCFLDIRSPGLGDTAMYLCATSRETGVYEQYFGPGTRLTVT.

This clonotype appeared many times. The chain uses TRBV7-2 and TRBJ2-5; D gene uncertain. TRBJ2-7 explains the end of the DNA better; the J call may be wrong. Germline assignment: CDR1 SGHTA and CDR2 FQGNSA. The CDR3 consists of 12 residues. The CDR3 DNA is TGTGCCAGCAGCTTAGCGGAGAACGAGCAGTACTTC. Amino acid sequence: CASSLAENEQYF.

V usage is TRBV28 and J usage is TRBJ1-1; no reliable D call. The CDR3 has 14 amino acids. V was clipped by 5 bases and J by 1 base, with 11 bases between them. Germline V gene lookup returns CDR1 MDHEN and CDR2 SYDVKM. The CDR3, as DNA: TGTGCCAGCAGTATCACGGGAGCGAACACTGAAGCTTTCTTT. Encoded protein: CASSITGANTEAFF. The variable domain in full, completed from reference TRBV28 and TRBJ1-1, reads DVKVTQSSRYLVKRTGEKVFLECVQDMDHENMFWYRQDPGLGLRLIYFSYDVKMKEKGDIPEGYSVSREKKERFSLILESASTNQTSMYLCASSITGANTEAFFGQGTRLTVV.

This clonotype was seen a single time. This may arise from a read error, as a much more abundant clone is one base away. This chain joins TRBV10-3 and TRBJ2-2; D tentatively reads TRBD1 or TRBD2 (5 bases each). This CDR3 comprises 15 residues. In germline, CDR1 is ENHRY, CDR2 SYGVKD. CDR3 sequence reads: CAISERGTNTGERFF. CDR3 in DNA: TGTGCCATCAGTGAGAGGGGCACGAACACCGGGGAGCGGTTTTTT.

As concerns this clonotype: This sequence may be a read error, since a much larger clone differs from it by one base. The genes are TRBV20-1 and TRBJ1-2; D call uncertain. CDR3 length: 13 residues. Germline values: CDR1 DFQATT, CDR2 SNEGSKA (reference sequence). CDR3 coding DNA: TGCGGTGCTAGAGTAGACGGACCGGGCGGCTACACCTTC. Translation gives CGARVDGPGGYTF.